A single sample is the source of the 17 T cell receptor beta chains below, sequenced in a study of cytomegalovirus exposure and HLA in healthy donors. The PCR ran on 60 Vbeta and 13 Jbeta primers. Sequencing used immunoSEQ multiplex PCR; TCRdb keeps in-frame clones, though not all of them. This table has fewer than 110,000 clones, roughly 76% appearing once. Sequenced sample: PBMCs. The source of these receptors is a man aged 40-50 years in good health and CMV-seronegative.

V gene TRBV7-9 combines with J gene TRBJ2-2; D remains unclear. Per germline, CDR1 SEHNR and CDR2 FQNEAQ (reference sequence). V lost 1 base to trimming and J lost 6 bases, with 12 bases between them. The CDR3 totals 15 residues. As DNA, the CDR3 is TGTGCCAGCAGCTTAGTTCTAGAATGGTCCGGGGAGCTGTTTTTT. Translated, it gives CASSLVLEWSGELFF.

The CDR3 DNA reads as TGTGCCAGCTCACCTTCGAGCTCGAGCTCTGGAAACACCATATATTTT. This translates into CASSPSSSSSGNTIYF. The rearrangement joins TRBV18 to TRBJ1-3; D not resolved. The CDR3 spans 16 residues. Germline lookup yields CDR1 KGHSH and CDR2 LQKENI. V lost 3 bases and J lost 0, with 12 bases in between.

This chain uses TRBV4-3 with TRBJ2-6; 8 bases line up with TRBD1. The CDR3 spans 20 residues. J was trimmed by 0 bases and V by 4 bases; bases with no gene match: 14. Germline V CDR1 and CDR2: LGHNA, YSLEER. CDR3 in DNA: TGCGCCAGCAGCCCAACTTTCTATGACAGGGGACGCTCTGGGGCCAACGTCCTGACTTTC. It yields the protein CASSPTFYDRGRSGANVLTF.

The gene calls are TRBV29-1 and TRBJ1-3; 7 bases match TRBD1. The CDR3 covers 14 residues. The V gene's germline CDR1 is SQVTM and CDR2 ANQGSEA. The trim removed 4 bases at V and 5 bases at J, leaving 8 bases unmatched. The CDR3 region has the DNA TGCAGCGTTGGACAGGGTGTGACTAGAAACACCATATATTTT. This sequence encodes CSVGQGVTRNTIYF.

The rearrangement uses TRBV4-1 and TRBJ2-7, with D possibly matching TRBD2 (6 bases). The CDR3 runs 14 residues. The V end lost 4 bases, the J end lost 0 bases, and 10 bases lay between the germline ends. CDR1 is MGHRA and CDR2 is YSYEKL in the germline V gene. CDR3 DNA sequence: TGCGCCAGCAGCCGCGTCGGGAGCTCCTACGAGCAGTACTTC. Protein product: CASSRVGSSYEQYF.

The chain uses TRBV11-2 and TRBJ2-7; TRBD2 might be the D (6 bases). The length of the CDR3 is 14 residues. Germline V gene sequence: CDR1 SGHAT, CDR2 FQNNGV. The germline V and J ends were trimmed by 3 bases and 7 bases, with 16 bases remaining between them. The CDR3 DNA sequence: TGTGCCAGCAGCTTGGGGGGTAGTAGGAAGGAGCAGTACTTC. This codes for CASSLGGSRKEQYF. Using reference TRBV11-2 and TRBJ2-7 for the parts outside the CDR3, the full variable domain is EAGVAQSPRYKIIEKRQSVAFWCNPISGHATLYWYQQILGQGPKLLIQFQNNGVVDDSQLPKDRFSAERLKGVDSTLKIQPAKLEDSAVYLCASSLGGSRKEQYFGPGTRLTVT.

J is TRBJ2-4 and V is TRBV5-6, with TRBD1 identical over 9 bases. The CDR3 runs 15 residues. V dropped 0 bases and J dropped 6; count of bases not matched to a gene: 4. Germline CDR1 and CDR2: SGHDT and YYEEEE. CDR3 nucleotides: TGTGCCAGCAGCTTGGACAGGGGGCAAGGAAACATTCAGTACTTC. This sequence encodes CASSLDRGQGNIQYF.

The gene calls are TRBV7-8 and TRBJ2-2; 7 bases are a match to TRBD1. The junction had 6 bases not matched to a gene; V was cut back by 5 bases and J by 3 bases. Per the germline V gene, CDR1 is SGHVS and CDR2 is FQNEAQ. The CDR3 covers 15 residues. As DNA, the CDR3 is TGTGCCAGCAGCGAGGACAGGTGGTACACCGGGGAGCTGTTTTTT. Its protein is CASSEDRWYTGELFF.

This clone has a single count. The CDR3 nucleotides are TGTGCCTGGAGTGTACGCGGGCGAGGCAATCAGCCCCAGCATTTT. It codes for CAWSVRGRGNQPQHF. The genes are TRBV30 and TRBJ1-5; D call uncertain. This CDR3 has 15 amino acids. Germline V CDR1 and CDR2: GTSNPN, SVGIG (reference sequence). The germline V and J ends were trimmed by 0 bases and 2 bases, with 11 bases remaining between them.

The V and J genes are TRBV7-2 and TRBJ1-5; 8 positions agree with TRBD1. The CDR3 is 13 residues long. V lost 5 bases, J lost 7 bases, and 4 bases stayed unmatched. The germline CDR1 and CDR2 sequences are SGHTA and FQGNSA. CDR3 residues: CASSAGGGQPQHF. The CDR3 coding sequence is TGTGCCAGCAGCGCAGGGGGCGGGCAGCCCCAGCATTTT.

The chain combines TRBV10-1 with TRBJ2-7; maybe TRBD1 (6 bases). Deletions cut 2 bases from V and 3 bases from J, with 8 bases between. CDR3 length: 13 amino acids. CDR1 and CDR2 (germline): WNHNN, SYGVQD (reference sequence). Here the CDR3 reads CASSEGQLYEQYF. The CDR3 DNA follows: TGCGCCAGCAGTGAGGGACAGCTCTACGAGCAGTACTTC.

The chain combines TRBV7-9 with TRBJ1-1, with TRBD1 identical over 7 bases. There are 16 residues in the CDR3. The germline CDR1 and CDR2 sequences are SEHNR and FQNEAQ (reference sequence). V gave up 1 base and J gave up 2 bases; unmatched junction bases: 7. As DNA, the CDR3 is TGTGCCAGCAGCTTAGGAGGGGGCAGTAGCAACACTGAAGCTTTCTTT. It yields the protein CASSLGGGSSNTEAFF.

V usage is TRBV6-1 and J usage is TRBJ1-3, with 11 bases fitting TRBD1. Trimming removed 6 bases from V and 0 bases from J; junction bases left unmatched: 10. The CDR3 runs to 18 residues. The germline gives CDR1 MNHNS, CDR2 SASEGT. The CDR3 loop is CASSETTGQGGSGNTIYF. CDR3 coding DNA: TGTGCCAGCAGCGAAACAACGGGACAGGGGGGCTCTGGAAACACCATATATTTT.

The chain combines TRBV23-1 with TRBJ2-5; 8 bases align to TRBD1. TRBV23-1 is flagged as an ORF with uncertain function. V was clipped by 2 bases and J by 8 bases; unmatched bases: 7. CDR3 size: 14 residues. The DNA for the CDR3 is TGCGCCAGCAGTCAAACCGGGGACAGGCTCACCCAGTACTTC. Translating gives CASSQTGDRLTQYF.

The chain joins TRBV6-1 to TRBJ2-3; 8 positions match TRBD1. The CDR3 contains 14 residues. Per the germline V gene, CDR1 is MNHNS and CDR2 is SASEGT. Trimming cost V 6 bases and J 2 bases; bases outside gene matches: 4. In DNA form, the CDR3 reads TGTGCCAGCAGGAGACAGGGGCTCACAGATACGCAGTATTTT. This codes for CASRRQGLTDTQYF.

The chain combines TRBV5-4 with TRBJ2-1; 11 nucleotides line up with TRBD2. The CDR3 sequence is 18 residues long. Germline assignment: CDR1 SGHNT and CDR2 YYREEE (reference sequence). V was pared by 2 bases and J by 0 bases, with 7 bases of the junction left unmatched. The CDR3 sequence: CASSFSSGGPSSYNEQFF. In DNA form, the CDR3 reads TGTGCCAGCAGCTTTTCTAGCGGGGGGCCGAGCTCCTACAATGAGCAGTTCTTC.

The chain uses TRBV28 and TRBJ2-2, with 9 positions matching TRBD2. The CDR3 length is 14 residues. V shed 6 bases and J 7 bases; nucleotides not matched to a gene: 6. The germline CDR1 and CDR2 sequences are MDHEN and SYDVKM. CDR3 loop: CASSIAGDGGELFF. Written as DNA, the CDR3 is TGTGCCAGCAGCATAGCGGGGGACGGCGGGGAGCTGTTTTTT.